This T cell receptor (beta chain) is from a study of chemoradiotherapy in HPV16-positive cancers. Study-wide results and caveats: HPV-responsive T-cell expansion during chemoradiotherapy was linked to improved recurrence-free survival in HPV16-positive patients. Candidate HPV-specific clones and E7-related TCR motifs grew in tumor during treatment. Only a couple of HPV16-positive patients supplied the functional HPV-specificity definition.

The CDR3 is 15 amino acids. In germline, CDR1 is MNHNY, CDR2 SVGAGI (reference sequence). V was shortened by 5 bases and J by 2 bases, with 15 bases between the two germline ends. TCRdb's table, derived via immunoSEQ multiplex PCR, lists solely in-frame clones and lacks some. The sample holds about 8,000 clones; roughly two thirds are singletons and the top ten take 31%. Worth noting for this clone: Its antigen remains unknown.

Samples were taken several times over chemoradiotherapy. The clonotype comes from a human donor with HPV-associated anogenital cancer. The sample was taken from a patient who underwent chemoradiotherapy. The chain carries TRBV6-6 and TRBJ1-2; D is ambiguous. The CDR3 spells CASSASETLNYGYTF. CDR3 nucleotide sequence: TGTGCCAGCAGTGCGTCGGAGACATTGAACTATGGCTACACCTTC.